What follows are 9 T cell receptor beta chains derived from one specimen sequenced in a study of T cell responses to AZD1222 COVID-19 vaccine. Clones were read by immunoSEQ multiplex PCR, and TCRdb kept only the in-frame ones, dropping some. The data show 100,000 to 120,000 clones, with roughly nine tenths seen just once and around 3% held by the top ten. The specimen was peripheral blood, collected on day 0 of AZD1222 vaccination. The receptors were gathered from an adult in good health.

The chain couples TRBV6-1 to TRBJ1-2, with TRBD1 matching 12 bases. CDR1 MNHNS and CDR2 SASEGT come from the germline V gene. Germline trimming cut 5 bases from V and 4 bases from J; bases unmatched to any gene: 5. CDR3 size: 15 residues. The CDR3 protein is CASSSGQGASYGYTF. The CDR3 DNA reads TGTGCCAGCAGTTCGGGACAGGGGGCGAGCTATGGCTACACCTTC.

The chain uses TRBV9 and TRBJ2-4; a weak D match, TRBD1 (6 bases). Germline CDR1 is SGDLS and CDR2 is YYNGEE. V was clipped by 3 bases and J by 1 base, with 23 bases between them. The CDR3 covers 19 residues. CDR3 DNA: TGTGCCAGCAGCGGAAACAGGGACCCCCGCGGTACGGCCAAAAACATTCAGTACTTC. It codes for CASSGNRDPRGTAKNIQYF.

The chain employs TRBV16 and TRBJ1-4; D is undetermined. The CDR3 totals 19 residues. V dropped 0 bases and J dropped 3 bases, with 20 bases sitting between them. The germline CDR1 and CDR2 sequences are KGHSY and FQNENV. The CDR3 spells CASSQSGSTGEEANEKLFF. The CDR3 DNA is TGTGCCAGCAGCCAATCTGGGTCAACGGGAGAGGAGGCTAATGAAAAACTGTTTTTT. Based on the CDR3 plus reference TRBV16 and TRBJ1-4, the full variable domain is GEEVAQTPKHLVRGEGQKAKLYCAPIKGHSYVFWYQQVLKNEFKFLISFQNENVFDETGMPKERFSAKCLPNSPCSLEIQATKLEDSAVYFCASSQSGSTGEEANEKLFFGSGTQLSVL.

In DNA form, the CDR3 reads TGTGCCAGCAGGGTTCCCAACTCACCCCTCCACTTT. Translating it yields CASRVPNSPLHF. This chain links TRBV7-2 with TRBJ1-6; no clear D gene. Germline CDR1 SGHTA, CDR2 FQGNSA. V lost 6 bases to trimming and J lost 10 bases, with 10 bases between them. The CDR3 totals 12 residues.

This chain joins TRBV6-5 and TRBJ1-5; D is ambiguous. CDR1 is MNHEY and CDR2 is SVGAGI in the germline V gene. V was pared by 0 bases and J by 6 bases, with 9 bases between. CDR3 length equals 14 residues. The CDR3 DNA follows: TGTGCCAGCAGTTACTCAGGTGGGAGTCAGCCCCAGCATTTT. As protein: CASSYSGGSQPQHF.

The chain recombines TRBV19 with TRBJ1-1; TRBD1 is a possible D gene (5 bases). The CDR3 sequence is 16 residues long. The V and J ends lost 6 bases and 1 base respectively, with 18 bases between them. Germline CDR1 LNHDA, CDR2 SQIVND (reference sequence). DNA for the CDR3: TGTGCCAGTAGCAGGGTAGGAATAGCACAGAACACTGAAGCTTTCTTT. Its protein is CASSRVGIAQNTEAFF.

CDR3 in amino acids: CASRLGKGDTQYF. The CDR3 bases are TGTGCCAGCAGGTTAGGGAAGGGAGACACGCAGTATTTT. The rearrangement uses TRBV28 and TRBJ2-3, with D maybe TRBD2 (5 bases). V lost 6 bases, J lost 9 bases, and 16 bases lay in between. Germline V gene sequence: CDR1 MDHEN, CDR2 SYDVKM. The CDR3 runs to 13 residues.

This clone was recorded only once. V usage is TRBV5-1 and J usage is TRBJ2-1; tentative D call: TRBD1 (5 bases). Trimming took off 5 bases at V and 5 bases at J, with 14 bases between the two ends. CDR1 is SGHRS and CDR2 is YFSETQ in the germline V gene. The CDR3 runs 14 residues. CDR3 protein: CASSELDTDNEQFF. In nucleotides, the CDR3 is TGCGCCAGCAGTGAGTTGGACACCGACAATGAGCAGTTCTTC.

This clone was picked up one time. This chain links TRBV28 with TRBJ1-5; 8 nucleotides line up with TRBD1. V shed 4 bases and J 6 bases; nucleotides not matched to a gene: 8. Per the germline V gene, CDR1 is MDHEN and CDR2 is SYDVKM. The length of the CDR3 is 15 residues. DNA of the CDR3: TGTGCCAGCAGTTGGGGACAGGCCACGGCTCAGCCCCAGCATTTT. Protein product: CASSWGQATAQPQHF.